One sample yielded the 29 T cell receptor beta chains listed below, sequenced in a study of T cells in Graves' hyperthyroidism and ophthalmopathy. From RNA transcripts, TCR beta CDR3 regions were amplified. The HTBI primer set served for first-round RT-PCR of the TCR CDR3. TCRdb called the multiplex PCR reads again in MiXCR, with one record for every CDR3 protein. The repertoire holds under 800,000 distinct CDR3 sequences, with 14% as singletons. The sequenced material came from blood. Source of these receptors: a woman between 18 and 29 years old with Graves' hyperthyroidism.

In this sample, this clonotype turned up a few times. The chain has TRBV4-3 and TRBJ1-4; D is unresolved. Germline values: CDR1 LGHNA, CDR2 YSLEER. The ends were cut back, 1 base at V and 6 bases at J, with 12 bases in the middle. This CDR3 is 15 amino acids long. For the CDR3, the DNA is TGCGCCAGCAGCCAAGGACGGTCGCGGGATGAAAAACTGTTTTTT. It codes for CASSQGRSRDEKLFF.

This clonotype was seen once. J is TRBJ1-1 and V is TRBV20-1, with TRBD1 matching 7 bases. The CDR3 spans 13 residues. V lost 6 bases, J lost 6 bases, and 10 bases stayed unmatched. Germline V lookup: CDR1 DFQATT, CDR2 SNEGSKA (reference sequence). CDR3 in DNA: TGCAGTGCCCTCGGCGGGACAGCGGCTGAAGCTTTCTTT. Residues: CSALGGTAAEAFF.

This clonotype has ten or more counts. The CDR3 loop is CASSLGVMGYASPDTQYF. For the CDR3, the DNA is TGTGCCAGCAGCTTAGGTGTAATGGGGTATGCATCCCCAGATACGCAGTATTTT. The chain joins TRBV7-6 to TRBJ2-3, with D unclear. V lost 1 base to trimming and J lost 4 bases, with 21 bases between them. The CDR3 loop spans 18 amino acids. Germline CDR1 reads SGHVS; CDR2 reads FNYEAQ.

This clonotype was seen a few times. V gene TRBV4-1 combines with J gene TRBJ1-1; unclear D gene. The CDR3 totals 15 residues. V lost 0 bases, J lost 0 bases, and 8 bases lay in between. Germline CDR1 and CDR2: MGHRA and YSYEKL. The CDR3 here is CASSQDDTMNTEAFF. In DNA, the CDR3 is TGCGCCAGCAGCCAAGATGATACTATGAACACTGAAGCTTTCTTT.

The CDR3 DNA is TGTGCCTGGAGTGGTTGGACAGGGGGAACAACGGTAGCTTTCTTT. Translation: CAWSGWTGGTTVAFF. V gene TRBV30 combines with J gene TRBJ1-1; 10 bases are shared with TRBD1. With V trimmed by 1 base and J by 10 bases, 12 bases remained unmatched. In germline, CDR1 is GTSNPN, CDR2 SVGIG (reference sequence). The CDR3 extends over 15 amino acids. The full variable domain, completed using reference TRBV30 and TRBJ1-1, is SQTIHQWPATLVQPVGSPLSLECTVEGTSNPNLYWYRQAAGRGLQLLFYSVGIGQISSEVPQNLSASRPQDRQFILSSKKLLLSDSGFYLCAWSGWTGGTTVAFFGQGTRLTVV.

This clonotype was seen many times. DNA of the CDR3: TGTGCCAGCTCACCTCCCGTTGGAGGAAAAGAGACCCAGTACTTC. This translates into CASSPPVGGKETQYF. The V call is TRBV18, the J call TRBJ2-5; D is possibly TRBD2 (5 bases). This CDR3 comprises 15 residues. The germline gives CDR1 KGHSH, CDR2 LQKENI. Deletions cut 3 bases from V and 3 bases from J, with 14 bases between.

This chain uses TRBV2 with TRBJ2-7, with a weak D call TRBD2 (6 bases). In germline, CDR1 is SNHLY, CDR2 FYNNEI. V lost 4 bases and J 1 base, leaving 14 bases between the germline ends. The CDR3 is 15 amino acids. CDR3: CASSVLGGGSYEQYF. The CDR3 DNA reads TGTGCCAGCAGTGTATTGGGAGGAGGGTCCTACGAGCAGTACTTC.

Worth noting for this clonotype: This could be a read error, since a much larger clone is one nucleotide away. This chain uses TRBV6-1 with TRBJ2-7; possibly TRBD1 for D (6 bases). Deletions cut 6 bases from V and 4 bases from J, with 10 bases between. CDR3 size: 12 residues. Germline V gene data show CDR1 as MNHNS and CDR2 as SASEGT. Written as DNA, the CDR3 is TGTGCCAGCAGCACAGGGTTGTACGAGCAGTACTTC. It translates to CASSTGLYEQYF.

The CDR3 nucleotides are TGTGCCAGCAGCTTTGGGGTGACATTGGATTCACCCCTCCACTTT. Its protein is CASSFGVTLDSPLHF. This rearrangement joins TRBV5-5 to TRBJ1-6; D gene uncertain. Trimming stripped 2 bases from V and 8 bases from J, with 14 bases between. The CDR3 contains 15 residues. The germline gives CDR1 SGHKS, CDR2 YYEKEE (reference sequence).

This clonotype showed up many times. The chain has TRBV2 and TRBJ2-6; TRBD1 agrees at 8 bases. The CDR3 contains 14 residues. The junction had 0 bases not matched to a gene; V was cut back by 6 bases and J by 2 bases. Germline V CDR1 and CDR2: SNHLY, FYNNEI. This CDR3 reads CASRQGAGANVLTF. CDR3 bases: TGTGCCAGCAGACAGGGGGCTGGGGCCAACGTCCTGACTTTC.

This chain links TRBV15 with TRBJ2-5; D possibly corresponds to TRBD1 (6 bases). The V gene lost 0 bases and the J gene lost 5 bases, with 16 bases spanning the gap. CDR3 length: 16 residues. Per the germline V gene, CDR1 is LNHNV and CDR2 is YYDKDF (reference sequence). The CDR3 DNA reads TGTGCCACCAGCAGAGATCAGGGGCCTGTAGGGGAGACCCAGTACTTC. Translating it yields CATSRDQGPVGETQYF.

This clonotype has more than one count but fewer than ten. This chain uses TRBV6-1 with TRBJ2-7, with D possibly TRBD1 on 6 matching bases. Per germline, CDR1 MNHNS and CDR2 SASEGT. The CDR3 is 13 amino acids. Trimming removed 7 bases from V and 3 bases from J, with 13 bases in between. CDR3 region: CASTPGDFYEQYF. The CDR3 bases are TGTGCCAGCACGCCAGGGGATTTCTACGAGCAGTACTTC.

The CDR3 sequence: CAWSVQRTSGLYNEQFF. The CDR3 nucleotides are TGTGCCTGGAGTGTACAGAGGACTAGCGGGCTTTACAATGAGCAGTTCTTC. The rearrangement joins TRBV30 to TRBJ2-1, with 11 bases fitting TRBD2. Germline assignment: CDR1 GTSNPN and CDR2 SVGIG (reference sequence). This CDR3 contains 17 residues. After removal of 0 bases from V and 4 bases from J, the junction contained 8 bases not matched to a gene.

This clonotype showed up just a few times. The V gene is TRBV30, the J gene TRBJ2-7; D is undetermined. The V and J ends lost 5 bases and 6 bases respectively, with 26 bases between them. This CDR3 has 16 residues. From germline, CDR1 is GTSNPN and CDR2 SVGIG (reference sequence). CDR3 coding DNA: TGTGCCTGGGACGGTCCGGGCTCCTCACTTACTTCCGAGCAGTACTTC. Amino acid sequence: CAWDGPGSSLTSEQYF. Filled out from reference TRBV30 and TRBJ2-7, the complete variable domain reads SQTIHQWPATLVQPVGSPLSLECTVEGTSNPNLYWYRQAAGRGLQLLFYSVGIGQISSEVPQNLSASRPQDRQFILSSKKLLLSDSGFYLCAWDGPGSSLTSEQYFGPGTRLTVT.

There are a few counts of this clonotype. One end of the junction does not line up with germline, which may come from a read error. The DNA of the CDR3 is TGTGCCAGCACCTCAGGCGGGACAGGCAAAAATGAGCAGTCCTTC. This encodes CASTSGGTGKNEQSF. The chain links TRBV28 to TRBJ2-1; 8 nucleotides align to TRBD1. CDR3 size: 15 residues. Germline CDR1 MDHEN, CDR2 SYDVKM. The full variable domain, its missing parts supplied by reference TRBV28 and TRBJ2-1, is DVKVTQSSRYLVKRTGEKVFLECVQDMDHENMFWYRQDPGLGLRLIYFSYDVKMKEKGDIPEGYSVSREKKERFSLILESASTNQTSMYLCASTSGGTGKNEQSFGPGTRLTVL.

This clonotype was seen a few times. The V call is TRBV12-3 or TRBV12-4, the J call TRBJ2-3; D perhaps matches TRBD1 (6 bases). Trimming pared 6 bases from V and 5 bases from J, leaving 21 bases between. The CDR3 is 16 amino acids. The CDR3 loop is CASSPGLGGGEDTQYF. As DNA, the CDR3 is TGTGCCAGCAGCCCCGGGTTAGGGGGTGGTGAAGATACGCAGTATTTT.

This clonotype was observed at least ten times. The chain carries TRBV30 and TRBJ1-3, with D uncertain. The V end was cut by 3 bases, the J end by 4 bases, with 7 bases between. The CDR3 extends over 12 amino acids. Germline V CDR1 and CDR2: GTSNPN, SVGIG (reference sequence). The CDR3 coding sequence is TGTGCCTGGAGGCCCTCCGGAAACACCATATATTTT. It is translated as CAWRPSGNTIYF.

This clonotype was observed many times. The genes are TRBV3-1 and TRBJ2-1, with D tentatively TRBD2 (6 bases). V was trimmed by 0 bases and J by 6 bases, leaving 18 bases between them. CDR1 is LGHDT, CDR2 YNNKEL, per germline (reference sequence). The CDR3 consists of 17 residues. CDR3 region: CASSQDKGLARTNEQFF. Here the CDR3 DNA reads TGTGCCAGCAGCCAAGATAAGGGGCTAGCGCGAACCAATGAGCAGTTCTTC.

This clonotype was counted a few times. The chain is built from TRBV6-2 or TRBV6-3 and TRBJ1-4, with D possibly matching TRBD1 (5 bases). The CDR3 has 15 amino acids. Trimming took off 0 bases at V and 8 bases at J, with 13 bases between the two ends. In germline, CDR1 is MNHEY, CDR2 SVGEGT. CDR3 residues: CASSYSGRLREKLFF. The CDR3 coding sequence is TGTGCCAGCAGTTACTCGGGACGACTTAGGGAAAAACTGTTTTTT.

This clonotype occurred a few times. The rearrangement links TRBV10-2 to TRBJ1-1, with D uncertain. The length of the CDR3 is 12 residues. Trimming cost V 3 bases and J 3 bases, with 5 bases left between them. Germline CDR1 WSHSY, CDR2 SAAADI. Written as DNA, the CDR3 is TGCGCCAGCAGTGACAGGCACACTGAAGCTTTCTTT. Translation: CASSDRHTEAFF.

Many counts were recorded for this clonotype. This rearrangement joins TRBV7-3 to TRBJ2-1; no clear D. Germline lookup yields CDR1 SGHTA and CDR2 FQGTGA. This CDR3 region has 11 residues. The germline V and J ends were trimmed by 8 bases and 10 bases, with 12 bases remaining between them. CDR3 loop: CASGTGQEQFF. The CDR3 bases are TGTGCCAGCGGAACCGGGCAAGAGCAGTTCTTC. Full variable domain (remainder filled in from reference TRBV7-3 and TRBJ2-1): GAGVSQTPSNKVTEKGKYVELRCDPISGHTALYWYRQSLGQGPEFLIYFQGTGAADDSGLPNDRFFAVRPEGSVSTLKIQRTERGDSAVYLCASGTGQEQFFGPGTRLTVL.

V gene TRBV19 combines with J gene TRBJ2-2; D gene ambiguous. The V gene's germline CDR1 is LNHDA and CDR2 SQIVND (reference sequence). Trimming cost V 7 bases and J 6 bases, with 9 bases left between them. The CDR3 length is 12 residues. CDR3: CASTYYAGELFF. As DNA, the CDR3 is TGTGCCAGTACTTATTACGCCGGGGAGCTGTTTTTT.

The CDR3 protein is CASSETGWIDTQYF. Written as DNA, the CDR3 is TGTGCCAGCAGCGAGACAGGGTGGATAGATACGCAGTATTTT. V is TRBV9 and J is TRBJ2-3, with 7 bases that match TRBD1. The CDR3 loop spans 14 amino acids. V dropped 3 bases and J dropped 5; count of bases not matched to a gene: 6. Germline V gene lookup returns CDR1 SGDLS and CDR2 YYNGEE.

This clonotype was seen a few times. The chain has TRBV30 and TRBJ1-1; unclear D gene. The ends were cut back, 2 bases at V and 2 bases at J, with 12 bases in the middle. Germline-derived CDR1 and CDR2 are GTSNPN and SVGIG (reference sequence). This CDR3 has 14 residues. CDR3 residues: CAWSRLPVNTEAFF. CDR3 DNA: TGTGCCTGGAGTAGACTACCGGTAAACACTGAAGCTTTCTTT.

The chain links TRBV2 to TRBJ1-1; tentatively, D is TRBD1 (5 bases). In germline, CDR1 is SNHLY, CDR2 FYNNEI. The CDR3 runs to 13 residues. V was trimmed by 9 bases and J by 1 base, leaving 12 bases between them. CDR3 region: CASDSYQNTEAFF. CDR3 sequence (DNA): TGTGCCAGTGACAGTTATCAGAACACTGAAGCTTTCTTT.

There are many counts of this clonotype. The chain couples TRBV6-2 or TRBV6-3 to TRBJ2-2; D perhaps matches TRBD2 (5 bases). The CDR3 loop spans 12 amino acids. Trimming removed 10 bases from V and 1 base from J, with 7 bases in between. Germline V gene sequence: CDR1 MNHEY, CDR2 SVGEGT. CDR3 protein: CATEGNTGELFF. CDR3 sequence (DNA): TGTGCCACCGAGGGGAACACCGGGGAGCTGTTTTTT.

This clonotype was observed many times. CDR3 amino acids: CASSPRGPDTQYF. In DNA, the CDR3 is TGTGCCAGCAGCCCCAGGGGTCCAGATACGCAGTATTTT. The V gene is TRBV7-9, the J gene TRBJ2-3; maybe TRBD1 (6 bases). Germline CDR1 is SEHNR and CDR2 is FQNEAQ (reference sequence). The CDR3 loop spans 13 amino acids. V lost 5 bases and J lost 4, with 10 bases in between.

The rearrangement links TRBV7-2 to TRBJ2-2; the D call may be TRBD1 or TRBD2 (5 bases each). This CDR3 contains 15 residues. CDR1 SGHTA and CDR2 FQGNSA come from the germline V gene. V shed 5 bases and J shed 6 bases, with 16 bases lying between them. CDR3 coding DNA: TGTGCCAGCAGCACCGGGACCCCCAGGGCCGGGGAGCTGTTTTTT. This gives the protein CASSTGTPRAGELFF.

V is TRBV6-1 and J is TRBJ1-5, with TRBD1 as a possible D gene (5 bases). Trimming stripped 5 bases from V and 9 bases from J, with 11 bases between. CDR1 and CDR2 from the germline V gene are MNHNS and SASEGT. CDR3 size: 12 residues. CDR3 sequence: CASSWGGRPQHF. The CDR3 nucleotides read TGTGCCAGCAGTTGGGGGGGTCGGCCCCAGCATTTT.